Described below is a single T cell receptor (beta chain) sequence and its context. The sample comes from a study of Ad26.COV2.S vaccination and SARS-CoV-2 variants. About the research overall: In the study, Ad26.COV2.S was injected intramuscularly once, or twice 56 days apart.

The V end was cut by 5 bases, the J end by 6 bases, with 11 bases between. Germline loops: CDR1 SGHAT, CDR2 FQNNGV. The CDR3 totals 13 residues. Profiled with immunoSEQ multiplex PCR; TCRdb holds only in-frame clones, not every one. Here the sample spans about 370,000 clones, around 91% being singletons. Treatment noted: some 20 received Ad26.COV2.S at low or high dose, single or two shots; 5 received placebo; per-sample allocation not given. Following the first vaccine or placebo injection, samples were taken on day 63. An Ad26 vector was used to express Wuhan-strain SARS-CoV-2 spike as the vaccine. This TCR came from a person aged 18 to 65 who received the Ad26.COV2.S COVID-19 vaccine or a placebo. The V and J genes are TRBV11-2 and TRBJ2-1; the D gene is possibly TRBD2 (6 bases). The sequences come from peripheral blood, collected in a trial of Ad26.COV2.S vaccine versus placebo. As DNA, the CDR3 is TGTGCCAGCAGCGCCCAACTAGCCAATGAGCAGTTCTTC. Protein: CASSAQLANEQFF. Combining the CDR3 with reference TRBV11-2 and TRBJ2-1 gives the whole variable domain EAGVAQSPRYKIIEKRQSVAFWCNPISGHATLYWYQQILGQGPKLLIQFQNNGVVDDSQLPKDRFSAERLKGVDSTLKIQPAKLEDSAVYLCASSAQLANEQFFGPGTRLTVL.